This T cell receptor (beta chain) originates from a study of tumor-infiltrating lymphocytes in oesophageal squamous cell carcinoma. This CDR3 spans 12 amino acids. The germline V gene encodes CDR1 MNHNS and CDR2 SASEGT. V lost 5 bases to trimming and J lost 2 bases, with 5 bases between them. TCRdb redid the calling of the PCR reads with MiXCR, one entry per CDR3 protein. The sample records roughly 23,000 distinct CDR3 sequences, 30% to 35% being singletons. The sequenced sample consisted of esophageal tumor tissue. The rearrangement links TRBV6-1 to TRBJ2-3; D gene ambiguous. This TCR derives from a female donor with esophageal squamous cell carcinoma. The CDR3 DNA follows: TGTGCCAGCAGTTCCTACACAGATACGCAGTATTTT. This gives the protein CASSSYTDTQYF.